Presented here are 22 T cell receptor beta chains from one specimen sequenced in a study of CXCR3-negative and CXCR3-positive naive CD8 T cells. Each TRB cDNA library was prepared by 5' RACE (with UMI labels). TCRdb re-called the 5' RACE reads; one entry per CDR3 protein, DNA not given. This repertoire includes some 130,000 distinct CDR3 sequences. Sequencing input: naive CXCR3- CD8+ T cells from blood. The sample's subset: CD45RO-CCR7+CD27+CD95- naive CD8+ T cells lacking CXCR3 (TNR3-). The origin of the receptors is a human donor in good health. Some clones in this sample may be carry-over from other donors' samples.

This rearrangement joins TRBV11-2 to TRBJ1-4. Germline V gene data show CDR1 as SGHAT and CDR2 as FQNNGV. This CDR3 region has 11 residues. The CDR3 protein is CASSFPEKLFF.

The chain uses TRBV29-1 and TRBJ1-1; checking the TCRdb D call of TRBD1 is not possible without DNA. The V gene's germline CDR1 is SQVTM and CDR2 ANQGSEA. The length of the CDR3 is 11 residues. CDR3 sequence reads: CSVGTGIEAFF. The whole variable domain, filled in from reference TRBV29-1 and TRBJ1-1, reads SAVISQKPSRDICQRGTSLTIQCQVDSQVTMMFWYRQQPGQSLTLIATANQGSEATYESGFVIDKFPISRPNLTFSTLTVSNMSPEDSSIYLCSVGTGIEAFFGQGTRLTVV.

The CDR3 protein is CASSLDGGGATVEQFF. This chain uses TRBV11-3 with TRBJ2-1; as DNA is missing, the TRBD2 call by TCRdb cannot be tested. Germline V lookup: CDR1 SGHNT, CDR2 YENEEA. This CDR3 has 16 amino acids.

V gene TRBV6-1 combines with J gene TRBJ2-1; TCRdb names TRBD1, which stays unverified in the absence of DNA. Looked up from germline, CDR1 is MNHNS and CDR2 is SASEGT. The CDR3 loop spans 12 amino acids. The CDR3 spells CASSPYRAEQFF.

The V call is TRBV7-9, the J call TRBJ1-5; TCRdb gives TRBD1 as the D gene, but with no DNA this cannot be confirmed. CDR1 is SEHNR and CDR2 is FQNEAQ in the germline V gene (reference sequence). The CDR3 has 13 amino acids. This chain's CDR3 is CASSFRDTGPQHF. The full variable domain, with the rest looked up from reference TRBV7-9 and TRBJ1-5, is DTGVSQNPRHKITKRGQNVTFRCDPISEHNRLYWYRQTLGQGPEFLTYFQNEAQLEKSRLLSDRFSAERPKGSFSTLEIQRTEQGDSAMYLCASSFRDTGPQHFGDGTRLSIL.

The CDR3 here is CASSYYSGLAGYEQYF. This chain uses TRBV6-2 or TRBV6-3 with TRBJ2-7; TCRdb's D call, TRBD2, is unchecked because there is no DNA. The CDR3 sequence is 16 residues long. Germline assignment: CDR1 MNHEY and CDR2 SVGEGT.

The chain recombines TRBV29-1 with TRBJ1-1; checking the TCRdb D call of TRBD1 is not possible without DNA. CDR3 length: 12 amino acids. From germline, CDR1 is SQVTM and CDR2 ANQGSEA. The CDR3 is CSVEDRGGLAFF.

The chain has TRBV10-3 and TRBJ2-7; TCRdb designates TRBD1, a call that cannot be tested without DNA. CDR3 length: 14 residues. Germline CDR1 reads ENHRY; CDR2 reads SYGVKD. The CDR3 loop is CAIRVLRVSYEQYF.

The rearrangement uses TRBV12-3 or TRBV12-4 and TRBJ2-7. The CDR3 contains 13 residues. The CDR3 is CASSFSQSYEQYF.

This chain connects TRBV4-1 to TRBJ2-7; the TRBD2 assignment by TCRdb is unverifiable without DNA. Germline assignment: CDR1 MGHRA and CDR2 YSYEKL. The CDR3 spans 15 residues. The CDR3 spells CASSQVRQGTYEQYF.

The CDR3 reads CASNAGQGIGGELFF. This chain links TRBV12-3 or TRBV12-4 with TRBJ2-2; TCRdb outputs TRBD1, but without DNA this stays unchecked. The CDR3 totals 15 residues.

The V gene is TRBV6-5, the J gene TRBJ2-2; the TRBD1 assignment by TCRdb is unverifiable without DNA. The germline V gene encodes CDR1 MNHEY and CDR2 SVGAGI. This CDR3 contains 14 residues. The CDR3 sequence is CASSLTGYTGELFF.

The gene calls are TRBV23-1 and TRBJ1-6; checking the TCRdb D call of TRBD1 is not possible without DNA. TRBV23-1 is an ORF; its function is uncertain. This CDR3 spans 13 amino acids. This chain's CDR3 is CASSPTGESPLHF.

The CDR3 loop reads CASRTNLADGGNEQFF. The V gene is TRBV7-8, the J gene TRBJ2-1; TCRdb's D call, TRBD2, is unchecked because there is no DNA. Germline V gives CDR1 SGHVS, CDR2 FQNEAQ. The CDR3 length is 16 residues.

The CDR3 here is CASSLAGGSHTGELFF. The chain couples TRBV5-1 to TRBJ2-2; there is no DNA to check the TCRdb D call of TRBD1. In germline, CDR1 is SGHRS, CDR2 YFSETQ. CDR3 length: 16 amino acids. Combining the CDR3 with reference TRBV5-1 and TRBJ2-2 gives the whole variable domain KAGVTQTPRYLIKTRGQQVTLSCSPISGHRSVSWYQQTPGQGLQFLFEYFSETQRNKGNFPGRFSGRQFSNSRSEMNVSTLELGDSALYLCASSLAGGSHTGELFFGEGSRLTVL.

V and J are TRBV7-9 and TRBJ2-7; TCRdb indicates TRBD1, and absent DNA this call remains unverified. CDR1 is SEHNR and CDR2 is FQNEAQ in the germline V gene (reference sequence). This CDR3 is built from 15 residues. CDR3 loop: CASSSDRGTAYEQYF.

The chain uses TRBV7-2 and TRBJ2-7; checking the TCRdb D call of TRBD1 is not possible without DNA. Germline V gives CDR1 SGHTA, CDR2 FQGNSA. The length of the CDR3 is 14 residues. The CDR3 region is CASSFMDRGDEQFF.

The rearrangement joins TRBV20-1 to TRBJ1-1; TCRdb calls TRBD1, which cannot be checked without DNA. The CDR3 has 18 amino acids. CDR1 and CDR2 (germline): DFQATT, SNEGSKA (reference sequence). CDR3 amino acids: CSAGPDRDRVTSDTEAFF.

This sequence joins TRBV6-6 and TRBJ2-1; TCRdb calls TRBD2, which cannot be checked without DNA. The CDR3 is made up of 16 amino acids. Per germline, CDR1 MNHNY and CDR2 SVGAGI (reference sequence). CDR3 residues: CASSYEPGLAGNEQFF.

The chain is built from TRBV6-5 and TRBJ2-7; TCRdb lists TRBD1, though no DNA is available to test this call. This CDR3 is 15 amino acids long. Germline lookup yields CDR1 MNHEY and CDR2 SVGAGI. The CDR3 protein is CASNTGQGSTYEQYF.

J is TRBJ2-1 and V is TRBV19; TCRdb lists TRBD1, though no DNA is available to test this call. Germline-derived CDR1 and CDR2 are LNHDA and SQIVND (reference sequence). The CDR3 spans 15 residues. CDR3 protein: CASSTGTGFYNEQFF.

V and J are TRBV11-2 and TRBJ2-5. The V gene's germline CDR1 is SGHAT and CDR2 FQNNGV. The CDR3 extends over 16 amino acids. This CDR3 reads CASSLGWRRYQETQYF.